This is a list of T cell receptor beta chains from one sample in a study of OX40 agonist ivuxolimab in advanced cancers. Repertoires were generated with immunoSEQ multiplex PCR, while TCRdb's copy carries only in-frame clones and drops some. The sample has tens of thousands of clones, 75% to 95% seen once. The starting material was CD4+ or CD8+ T cells sorted from blood, obtained in a trial of the OX40 agonist ivuxolimab. The receptors derive from an adult with an advanced solid tumor such as melanoma, head and neck, liver or kidney cancer. Both conserved end residues are part of each CDR3. The order of the fields is D gene, V gene, J gene, clone size, CDR3 length, CDR3 protein, CDR3 DNA. A D gene is named only where the DNA matches it firmly. Some rows have no size entry. The others give once, few or many, or a class for an expanded clone.

D gene: .
V gene: TRBV7-8
J gene: TRBJ2-5
clone size: .
CDR3 length: 14
CDR3 protein: CASSLSRAGGTQYF
CDR3 DNA: TGTGCCAGCAGCTTGTCCAGGGCCGGAGGGACCCAGTACTTC

D gene: .
V gene: TRBV7-2
J gene: TRBJ2-5
clone size: .
CDR3 length: 15
CDR3 protein: CASSSPGTNKRTQYF
CDR3 DNA: TGTGCCAGCAGCTCACCCGGGACGAATAAACGGACCCAGTACTTC

D gene: .
V gene: TRBV27
J gene: TRBJ2-2
clone size: .
CDR3 length: 10
CDR3 protein: CASFTGELFF
CDR3 DNA: TGTGCCAGCTTCACCGGGGAGCTGTTTTTT

D gene: TRBD2
V gene: TRBV5-1
J gene: TRBJ2-5
clone size: once
CDR3 length: 15
CDR3 protein: CASRSGTSREETQYF
CDR3 DNA: TGCGCCAGCAGGTCCGGGACTAGCAGGGAAGAGACCCAGTACTTC

D gene: .
V gene: TRBV5-4
J gene: TRBJ1-3
clone size: .
CDR3 length: 13
CDR3 protein: CASSLETGNTIYF
CDR3 DNA: TGTGCCAGCAGCTTGGAGACAGGAAACACCATATATTTT

D gene: .
V gene: TRBV18
J gene: TRBJ2-5
clone size: once
CDR3 length: 15
CDR3 protein: CASSPSDAGGETQYF
CDR3 DNA: TGTGCCAGCTCACCATCCGACGCGGGCGGAGAGACCCAGTACTTC

D gene: TRBD2
V gene: TRBV25-1
J gene: TRBJ2-5
clone size: .
CDR3 length: 18
CDR3 protein: CASSEYGSTSGSVKTQYF
CDR3 DNA: TGTGCCAGCAGTGAATATGGGTCGACTAGCGGGAGTGTAAAGACCCAGTACTTC

D gene: .
V gene: TRBV7-7
J gene: TRBJ2-1
clone size: .
CDR3 length: 14
CDR3 protein: CASSLDQQNNEQFF
CDR3 DNA: TGTGCTAGCAGCTTAGATCAGCAAAACAATGAGCAGTTCTTC

D gene: .
V gene: TRBV10-3
J gene: TRBJ1-1
clone size: once
CDR3 length: 13
CDR3 protein: CATRGPADTEAFF
CDR3 DNA: TGTGCCACTAGGGGTCCTGCGGACACTGAAGCTTTCTTT

D gene: .
V gene: TRBV5-1
J gene: TRBJ1-5
clone size: .
CDR3 length: 15
CDR3 protein: CASSLAGLSNQPQHF
CDR3 DNA: TGCGCCAGCAGCTTAGCAGGGCTTAGCAATCAGCCCCAGCATTTT

D gene: .
V gene: TRBV23-1
J gene: TRBJ2-7
clone size: .
CDR3 length: 14
CDR3 protein: CASSQWGSNYEQYF
CDR3 DNA: TGCGCCAGCAGTCAATGGGGAAGTAACTACGAGCAGTACTTC

D gene: .
V gene: TRBV14
J gene: TRBJ2-6
clone size: few
CDR3 length: 16
CDR3 protein: CASSQVAGSGANVLTF
CDR3 DNA: TGTGCCAGCAGCCAAGTGGCAGGCTCTGGGGCCAACGTCCTGACTTTC

D gene: .
V gene: TRBV30
J gene: TRBJ1-1
clone size: .
CDR3 length: 14
CDR3 protein: CAWSRKGVRTEAFF
CDR3 DNA: TGTGCCTGGAGTAGAAAGGGTGTAAGGACTGAAGCTTTCTTT

D gene: .
V gene: TRBV28
J gene: TRBJ1-1
clone size: .
CDR3 length: 15
CDR3 protein: CASSHEGLGNTEAFF
CDR3 DNA: TGTGCCAGCAGCCACGAGGGGCTGGGGAACACTGAAGCTTTCTTT

D gene: .
V gene: TRBV6-6
J gene: TRBJ2-1
clone size: .
CDR3 length: 14
CDR3 protein: CASSTGGSYNEQFF
CDR3 DNA: TGTGCCAGCAGCACCGGGGGTTCCTACAATGAGCAGTTCTTC

D gene: .
V gene: TRBV18
J gene: TRBJ1-5
clone size: .
CDR3 length: 14
CDR3 protein: CASSPMEGSQPQHF
CDR3 DNA: TGTGCCAGCTCACCTATGGAGGGGTCTCAGCCCCAGCATTTT

D gene: .
V gene: TRBV28
J gene: TRBJ2-5
clone size: once
CDR3 length: 16
CDR3 protein: CASRGSAGTVEETQYF
CDR3 DNA: TGTGCCAGCAGGGGTTCCGCCGGGACGGTAGAAGAGACCCAGTACTTC

D gene: .
V gene: TRBV28
J gene: TRBJ2-2
clone size: .
CDR3 length: 15
CDR3 protein: CASSSPPGVTGELFF
CDR3 DNA: TGTGCCAGCAGTTCCCCCCCGGGTGTCACCGGGGAGCTGTTTTTT